The clone carrying this T cell receptor beta chain has only a few counts. Antigen: not known. The V gene lost 1 base and the J gene lost 5 bases, with 17 bases spanning the gap. This CDR3 comprises 16 residues. The V gene's germline CDR1 is SEHNR and CDR2 FQNEAQ (reference sequence). Cultured CD4+ T cell DNA underwent sequencing with the Oncomine TCR Beta short-read assay. In this case, cultured CD4+ T cells provided the extracted genomic DNA. TCRdb ran MiXCR on the PCR reads and lists one entry per CDR3 protein. The table has 17,000 or so distinct CDR3 sequences, more than 20% seen once; the top ten hold 6% to 8%. The sample is drawn from a study of vaccination and CD4 T cells after COVID-19. Regarding treatment: roughly 11-day PBMC culture with coronavirus spike peptide pools or control peptides (ViraFEST assay). Via ViraFEST, peptide pools expanded antigen-specific T cells before TCR sequencing. Study findings and constraints: Convalescent patients studied were relatively few, and early post-infection timepoints were absent. From a median of about 20 to 40, SARS-CoV-2-reactive clonotypes increased, though not significantly.

Sequencing was carried out using cultured CD4+ T cells from blood. The receptor was isolated from a human donor with COVID-19. The chain links TRBV7-9 to TRBJ1-1, with D perhaps matching TRBD1 (6 bases). The CDR3, as DNA: TGTGCCAGCAGCTTAGTCCCCACAGGGATAGGGACTGAAGCTTTCTTT. It specifies CASSLVPTGIGTEAFF.